This TCR beta chain emerged from a study of OX40 agonist ivuxolimab in advanced cancers. Study-level findings and limits: Doses of 0.1 to 3.0 mg/kg were accompanied by clonal expansion of CD4+ and CD8+ blood T cells by week 6.

V gave up 1 base and J gave up 2 bases; unmatched junction bases: 3. From germline, CDR1 is SGHRS and CDR2 YFSETQ. This CDR3 has 17 amino acids. Here immunoSEQ multiplex PCR was the method, and the copy in TCRdb shows in-frame clones only, minus some. Here the sample spans tens of thousands of clones, roughly 87% being singletons. This clone was seen a single time. Its cognate antigen is unknown. The receptor's source is an adult with an advanced solid tumor such as melanoma, head and neck, liver or kidney cancer. The source was CD4+ or CD8+ T cells sorted from blood, collected in a trial of the OX40 agonist ivuxolimab. This chain uses TRBV5-1 with TRBJ2-1; 13 nucleotides agree with TRBD2. The CDR3 loop is CASSLLGLAGAYNEQFF. The CDR3 nucleotides read TGCGCCAGCAGCTTGCTCGGACTAGCGGGGGCCTACAATGAGCAGTTCTTC. Full variable domain (rest looked up from reference TRBV5-1 and TRBJ2-1): KAGVTQTPRYLIKTRGQQVTLSCSPISGHRSVSWYQQTPGQGLQFLFEYFSETQRNKGNFPGRFSGRQFSNSRSEMNVSTLELGDSALYLCASSLLGLAGAYNEQFFGPGTRLTVL.